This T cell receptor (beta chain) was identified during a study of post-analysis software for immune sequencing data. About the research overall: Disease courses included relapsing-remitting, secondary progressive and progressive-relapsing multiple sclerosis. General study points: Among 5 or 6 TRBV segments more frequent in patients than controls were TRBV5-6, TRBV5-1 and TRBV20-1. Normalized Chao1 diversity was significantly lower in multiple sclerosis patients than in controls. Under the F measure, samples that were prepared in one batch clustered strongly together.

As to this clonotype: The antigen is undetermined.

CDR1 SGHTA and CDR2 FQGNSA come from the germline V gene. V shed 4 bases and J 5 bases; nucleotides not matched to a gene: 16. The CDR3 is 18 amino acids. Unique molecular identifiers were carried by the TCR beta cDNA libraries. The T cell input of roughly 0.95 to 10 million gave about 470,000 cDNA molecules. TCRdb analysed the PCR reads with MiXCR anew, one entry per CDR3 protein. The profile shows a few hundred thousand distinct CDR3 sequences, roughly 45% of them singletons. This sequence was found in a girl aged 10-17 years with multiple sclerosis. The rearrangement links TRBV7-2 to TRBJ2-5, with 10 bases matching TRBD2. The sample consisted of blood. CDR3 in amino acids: CASSSDLSGRWRWETQYF. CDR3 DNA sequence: TGTGCCAGCAGCTCAGACCTTAGCGGGAGGTGGCGGTGGGAGACCCAGTACTTC.